Following are 18 T cell receptor beta chains from one sample sequenced in a study of cytomegalovirus exposure and HLA in healthy donors. The PCR used 60 Vbeta and 13 Jbeta primers. Produced via immunoSEQ multiplex PCR; TCRdb's table is partial and in-frame only. The sample yields 100,000 or so clones, over 80% seen once. The sample was PBMCs. These receptors were collected from a young man in good health and CMV-seronegative.

The rearrangement joins TRBV7-2 to TRBJ2-3; D possibly corresponds to TRBD2 (5 bases). This CDR3 has 15 residues. From germline, CDR1 is SGHTA and CDR2 FQGNSA. V was trimmed by 5 bases and J by 4 bases, leaving 16 bases between them. The CDR3 loop reads CASSTSGFRADTQYF. The CDR3 bases are TGTGCCAGCAGCACGTCGGGGTTCCGCGCAGATACGCAGTATTTT.

The table lists this clone with many counts. The gene calls are TRBV6-5 and TRBJ1-2; D is perhaps TRBD1 (6 bases). The CDR3 loop spans 15 amino acids. V was trimmed by 2 bases and J by 2 bases, leaving 12 bases between them. Germline loops: CDR1 MNHEY, CDR2 SVGAGI. The CDR3 nucleotides read TGTGCCAGCAGTTACGCCCAGGGGCTGAACTATGGCTACACCTTC. Translated: CASSYAQGLNYGYTF.

Comments on this clone: The sample carries other DNA sequences with the same CDR3. This chain connects TRBV5-1 to TRBJ2-3, with D maybe TRBD2 (7 bases). The CDR3 spans 15 residues. V was pared by 0 bases and J by 1 base, with 9 bases between. CDR1 is SGHRS, CDR2 YFSETQ, per germline. This CDR3 reads CASSLAGGRTDTQYF. CDR3 in DNA: TGCGCCAGCAGCTTGGCGGGGGGCCGCACAGATACGCAGTATTTT.

This clone was counted between two and nine times. The chain recombines TRBV7-2 with TRBJ1-1; no clear D gene. Germline V gene sequence: CDR1 SGHTA, CDR2 FQGNSA. The CDR3 has 15 residues. Trimming took off 0 bases at V and 4 bases at J, with 12 bases between the two ends. The DNA of the CDR3 is TGTGCCAGCAGCTTAGCGCAGCAGGTGGGCACTGAAGCTTTCTTT. Amino acids: CASSLAQQVGTEAFF.

This clone was observed a handful of times. The junction differs from germline at one of its ends, possibly a read error. This sequence joins TRBV5-1 and TRBJ2-2; 8 bases fit TRBD1. This CDR3 region has 15 residues. Germline V lookup: CDR1 SGHRS, CDR2 YFSETQ. CDR3 amino acids: CASDVGQGGSGELFF. CDR3 bases: TGTGCCAGCGACGTCGGACAGGGTGGATCCGGGGAGCTGTTTTTT.

This chain connects TRBV6-5 to TRBJ2-3; 7 bases match TRBD2. Trimming at V came to 5 bases and at J to 3 bases, leaving 8 bases not matched to a gene. The V gene's germline CDR1 is MNHEY and CDR2 SVGAGI. The CDR3 totals 15 residues. CDR3 sequence reads: CASSARGGFTDTQYF. The CDR3 DNA follows: TGTGCCAGCAGTGCCCGGGGAGGGTTTACAGATACGCAGTATTTT.

The chain carries TRBV4-1 and TRBJ2-1; 13 bases map to TRBD2. Unmatched junction bases numbered 9, after V lost 4 bases and J lost 6 bases. The V gene's germline CDR1 is MGHRA and CDR2 YSYEKL. The CDR3 length is 17 residues. CDR3 residues: CASSLIQGLAGPNEQFF. DNA of the CDR3: TGCGCCAGCAGCCTCATTCAGGGACTAGCGGGGCCCAATGAGCAGTTCTTC.

This rearrangement joins TRBV7-8 to TRBJ1-5; D might be TRBD1 (6 bases). V lost 5 bases and J 4 bases, leaving 12 bases between the germline ends. The CDR3 has 14 amino acids. CDR1 is SGHVS and CDR2 is FQNEAQ in the germline V gene. The CDR3 nucleotides are TGTGCCAGCAGCGTTCTCGACAGGAATCAGCCCCAGCATTTT. It translates to CASSVLDRNQPQHF.

The J gene is TRBJ2-7, the V gene TRBV6-5, with TRBD2 matching 11 bases. The V gene end was trimmed by 6 bases and the J gene end by 0 bases; junction bases not matched to a gene: 4. This CDR3 region has 15 residues. CDR1 is MNHEY, CDR2 SVGAGI, per germline. The CDR3 here is CASRGLAGGSYEQYF. The CDR3 DNA is TGTGCCAGCAGAGGTCTAGCGGGAGGCTCCTACGAGCAGTACTTC.

This clone turned up a few times. The V and J genes are TRBV7-9 and TRBJ2-7; weak D call: TRBD2 (6 bases). V lost 4 bases and J lost 1, with 11 bases in between. Germline CDR1 SEHNR, CDR2 FQNEAQ (reference sequence). This CDR3 has 14 residues. The CDR3 here is CASSSTGTSYEQYF. CDR3 nucleotide sequence: TGTGCCAGCAGCTCAACGGGGACTTCCTACGAGCAGTACTTC.

This sequence joins TRBV27 and TRBJ2-2; TRBD2 matches at 10 bases. Germline CDR1 MNHEY, CDR2 SMNVEV (reference sequence). J gave up 4 bases and V 6 bases, and 2 bases lay outside the gene matches. The CDR3 runs 14 residues. Here the CDR3 reads CASRRLAGTGELFF. The CDR3 nucleotides are TGTGCCAGCAGAAGACTAGCGGGCACCGGGGAGCTGTTTTTT.

This chain joins TRBV28 and TRBJ1-2; D gene unclear. This CDR3 spans 11 amino acids. CDR1 MDHEN and CDR2 SYDVKM come from the germline V gene. The V end was cut by 8 bases, the J end by 1 base, with 5 bases between. The CDR3 sequence: CASGGNYGYTF. CDR3 sequence (DNA): TGTGCCAGCGGAGGTAACTATGGCTACACCTTC.

The CDR3 sequence is CASSKHALGQGLGLAGHAETQYF. CDR3 coding DNA: TGTGCCAGCAGCAAACATGCCCTGGGACAGGGCTTGGGACTAGCGGGGCATGCGGAGACCCAGTACTTC. This sequence joins TRBV21-1 and TRBJ2-5; no DNA check was done on the table's D call, TRBD2. TRBV21-1 is a known pseudogene. The CDR3 is 23 residues long.

V and J are TRBV28 and TRBJ1-1; 9 bases agree with TRBD1. CDR3 length equals 13 residues. The V gene end was trimmed by 6 bases and the J gene end by 1 base; junction bases not matched to a gene: 0. The germline CDR1 and CDR2 sequences are MDHEN and SYDVKM. CDR3 protein: CASRGQGNTEAFF. The DNA for the CDR3 is TGTGCCAGCAGGGGACAGGGGAACACTGAAGCTTTCTTT.

J is TRBJ1-5 and V is TRBV2; D remains unclear. Trimming removed 3 bases at V and 7 bases at J, with 13 bases between. The CDR3 consists of 14 residues. Germline V lookup: CDR1 SNHLY, CDR2 FYNNEI. The chain's CDR3 is CASSERGLAQPQHF. CDR3 nucleotide sequence: TGTGCCAGCAGTGAGAGAGGCTTGGCCCAGCCCCAGCATTTT.

This clone was counted only a few times. The rearrangement links TRBV5-6 to TRBJ2-5, with 10 bases lining up with TRBD2. CDR1 and CDR2 from the germline V gene are SGHDT and YYEEEE. The V and J ends lost 0 bases and 1 base, in that order; junction bases with no gene match: 3. The CDR3 spans 16 residues. The CDR3 bases are TGTGCCAGCAGCTTGGGACTAGCGGGTGTCCAAGAGACCCAGTACTTC. It codes for CASSLGLAGVQETQYF. Using reference TRBV5-6 and TRBJ2-5 for the parts outside the CDR3, the full variable domain is DAGVTQSPTHLIKTRGQQVTLRCSPKSGHDTVSWYQQALGQGPQFIFQYYEEEERQRGNFPDRFSGHQFPNYSSELNVNALLLGDSALYLCASSLGLAGVQETQYFGPGTRLLVL.

V and J are TRBV5-6 and TRBJ1-2; TRBD1 is a possible D gene (6 bases). Germline lookup yields CDR1 SGHDT and CDR2 YYEEEE. The CDR3 runs 14 residues. The ends were cut back, 6 bases at V and 5 bases at J, with 17 bases in the middle. The CDR3 sequence is CASTGQGRWYGYTF. The CDR3 DNA reads as TGTGCCAGCACGGGGCAGGGGAGATGGTATGGCTACACCTTC. Looking up the rest from reference TRBV5-6 and TRBJ1-2 gives the full variable domain: DAGVTQSPTHLIKTRGQQVTLRCSPKSGHDTVSWYQQALGQGPQFIFQYYEEEERQRGNFPDRFSGHQFPNYSSELNVNALLLGDSALYLCASTGQGRWYGYTFGSGTRLTVV.

The chain has TRBV9 and TRBJ1-2; no clear D. CDR3 length: 16 residues. Trimming cost V 4 bases and J 2 bases, with 18 bases left between them. The germline CDR1 and CDR2 sequences are SGDLS and YYNGEE. CDR3 bases: TGTGCCAGCAGCCTCATCCCCGAGGCGGGGAACTATGGCTACACCTTC. Translated, it gives CASSLIPEAGNYGYTF. The full variable domain, its missing parts supplied by reference TRBV9 and TRBJ1-2, is DSGVTQTPKHLITATGQRVTLRCSPRSGDLSVYWYQQSLDQGLQFLIQYYNGEERAKGNILERFSAQQFPDLHSELNLSSLELGDSALYFCASSLIPEAGNYGYTFGSGTRLTVV.